The 2 T cell receptor beta chains in this list originate from one sample, sequenced in a study of vaccination effects on CD4 cells after COVID-19. This table comes from immunoSEQ multiplex PCR, and its TCRdb copy is limited to in-frame clones, with some not included. The sample consists of under 85,000 clones, approximately 74% of them appearing once. Expansion with viral peptide pools was applied to antigen-specific CD4+ T cells by the ViraFEST assay prior to sequencing. Following culture for about ten days, CD4+ T cells were isolated. The antigens for these receptors are not known. The input for sequencing was CD4+ T cells from PBMCs cultured with HCoV-229E spike peptides, taken before COVID-19 vaccination. These receptors all stem from a human donor who received a COVID-19 vaccine.

DNA of the CDR3: TGTGCCAGCAGTGAGGCAGGGGCTACGCACGGTGCAGATACGCAGTATTTT. Residues: CASSEAGATHGADTQYF. The chain carries TRBV6-1 and TRBJ2-3, with D possibly matching TRBD1 (6 bases). The CDR3 is 17 amino acids. The V gene's germline CDR1 is MNHNS and CDR2 SASEGT. Trimming pared 3 bases from V and 4 bases from J, leaving 20 bases between.

V usage is TRBV2 and J usage is TRBJ1-6; D is perhaps TRBD1 (5 bases). The germline gives CDR1 SNHLY, CDR2 FYNNEI. The CDR3 totals 18 residues. Trimming pared 6 bases from V and 7 bases from J, leaving 25 bases between. The CDR3 here is CASSGVGSGASRNSPLHF. The CDR3 DNA reads as TGTGCCAGCAGCGGCGTAGGGAGTGGGGCGTCGCGGAATTCACCCCTCCACTTT.